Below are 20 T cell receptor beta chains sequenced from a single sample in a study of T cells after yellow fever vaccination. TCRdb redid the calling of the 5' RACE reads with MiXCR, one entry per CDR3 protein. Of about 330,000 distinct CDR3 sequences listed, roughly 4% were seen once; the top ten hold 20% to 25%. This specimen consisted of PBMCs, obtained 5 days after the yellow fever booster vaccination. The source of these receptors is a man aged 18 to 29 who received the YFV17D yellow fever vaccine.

The CDR3 bases are TGCGCCAGCAGCCAAGAAGTATTAGGACAGGGGGCCTATGGAGCTTTCTTT. It is translated as CASSQEVLGQGAYGAFF. This chain links TRBV4-3 with TRBJ1-1; 11 bases map to TRBD1. J gave up 10 bases and V 0 bases, and 13 bases lay outside the gene matches. Germline V gene data show CDR1 as LGHNA and CDR2 as YSLEER. The CDR3 extends over 17 amino acids.

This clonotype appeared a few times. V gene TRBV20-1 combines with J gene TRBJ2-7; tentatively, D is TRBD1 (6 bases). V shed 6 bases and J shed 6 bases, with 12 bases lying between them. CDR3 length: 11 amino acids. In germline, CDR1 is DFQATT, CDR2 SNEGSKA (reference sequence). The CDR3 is CSAREGVEQYV. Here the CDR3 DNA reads TGCAGTGCGCGAGAGGGGGTCGAGCAGTACGTC.

CDR3 DNA: TGTGCCAGCAGCTACGCCCCGCGGGACACCATATATTTT. This codes for CASSYAPRDTIYF. V is TRBV7-2 and J is TRBJ1-3, with D hard to call. This CDR3 contains 13 residues. V was cut by 4 bases and J by 8 bases, with 12 bases left in between. In germline, CDR1 is SGHTA, CDR2 FQGNSA.

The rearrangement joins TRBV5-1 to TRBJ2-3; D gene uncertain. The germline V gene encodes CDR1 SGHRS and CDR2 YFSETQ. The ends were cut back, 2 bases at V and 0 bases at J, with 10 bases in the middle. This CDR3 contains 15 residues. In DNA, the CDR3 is TGCGCCAGCAGCTTCGGTCCGGTGAGCACAGATACGCAGTATTTT. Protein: CASSFGPVSTDTQYF.

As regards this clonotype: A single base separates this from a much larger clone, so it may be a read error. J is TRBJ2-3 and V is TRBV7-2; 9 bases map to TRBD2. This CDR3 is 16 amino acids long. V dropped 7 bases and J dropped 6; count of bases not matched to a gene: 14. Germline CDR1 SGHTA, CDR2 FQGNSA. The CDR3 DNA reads TGTGCCAGCATCTATGGGCCTAGCGGGGCGACGGATACGCAGTATTTT. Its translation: CASIYGPSGATDTQYF.

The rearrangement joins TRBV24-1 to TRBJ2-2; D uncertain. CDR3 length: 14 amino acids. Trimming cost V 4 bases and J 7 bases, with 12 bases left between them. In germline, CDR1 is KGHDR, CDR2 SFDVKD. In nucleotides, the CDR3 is TGTGCCACCAGTGACGAAGTAGGGTACGGGGAGCTGTTTTTT. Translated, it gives CATSDEVGYGELFF.

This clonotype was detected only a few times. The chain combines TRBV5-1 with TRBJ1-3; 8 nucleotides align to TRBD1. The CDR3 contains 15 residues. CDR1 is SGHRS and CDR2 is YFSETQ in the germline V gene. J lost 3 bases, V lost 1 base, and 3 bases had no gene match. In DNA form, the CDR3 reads TGCGCCAGCAGCTTGCAGGGGGCGGTTGGAAACACCATATATTTT. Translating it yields CASSLQGAVGNTIYF.

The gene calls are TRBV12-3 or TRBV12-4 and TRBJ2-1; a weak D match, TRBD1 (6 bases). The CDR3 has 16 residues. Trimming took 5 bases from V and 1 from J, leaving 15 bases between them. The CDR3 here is CASSPGDKPSYNEQFF. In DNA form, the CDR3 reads TGTGCCAGCAGTCCCGGGGACAAGCCATCCTACAATGAGCAGTTCTTC.

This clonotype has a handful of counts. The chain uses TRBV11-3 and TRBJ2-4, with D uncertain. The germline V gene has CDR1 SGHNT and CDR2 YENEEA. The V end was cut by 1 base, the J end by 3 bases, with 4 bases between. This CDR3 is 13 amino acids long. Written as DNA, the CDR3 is TGTGCCAGCAGCTTAGGCAGCAAAAACATTCAGTACTTC. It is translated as CASSLGSKNIQYF.

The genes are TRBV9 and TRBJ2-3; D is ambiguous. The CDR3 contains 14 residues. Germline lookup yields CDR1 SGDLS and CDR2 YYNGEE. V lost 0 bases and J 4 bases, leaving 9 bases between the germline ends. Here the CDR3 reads CASSVGGRPDTQYF. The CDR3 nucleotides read TGTGCCAGCAGCGTAGGCGGCAGGCCAGATACGCAGTATTTT.

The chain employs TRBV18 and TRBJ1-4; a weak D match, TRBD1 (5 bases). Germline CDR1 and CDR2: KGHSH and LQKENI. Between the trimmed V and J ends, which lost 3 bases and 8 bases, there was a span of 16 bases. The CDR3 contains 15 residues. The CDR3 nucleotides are TGTGCCAGCTCACCTAGGGACGCGACCAACGAAAAACTGTTTTTT. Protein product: CASSPRDATNEKLFF.

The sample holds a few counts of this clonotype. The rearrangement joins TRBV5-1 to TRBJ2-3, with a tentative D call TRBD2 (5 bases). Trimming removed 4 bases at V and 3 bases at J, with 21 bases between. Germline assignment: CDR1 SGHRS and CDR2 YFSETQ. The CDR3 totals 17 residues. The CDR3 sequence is CASSDIRDNTFTDTQYF. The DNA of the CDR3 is TGCGCCAGCAGCGATATCCGGGATAACACGTTTACAGATACGCAGTATTTT.

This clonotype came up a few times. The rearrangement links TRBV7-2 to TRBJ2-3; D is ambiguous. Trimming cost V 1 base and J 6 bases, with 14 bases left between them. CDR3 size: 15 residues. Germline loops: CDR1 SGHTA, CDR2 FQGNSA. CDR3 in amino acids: CASSLVSLTPDTQYF. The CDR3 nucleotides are TGTGCCAGCAGCTTAGTCAGTCTCACTCCGGATACGCAGTATTTT.

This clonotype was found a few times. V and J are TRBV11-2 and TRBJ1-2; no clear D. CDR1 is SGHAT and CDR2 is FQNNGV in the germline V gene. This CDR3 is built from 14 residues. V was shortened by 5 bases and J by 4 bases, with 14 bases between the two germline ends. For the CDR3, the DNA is TGTGCCAGCAGCCCCCTCGGGTATGGCTATGGCTACACCTTC. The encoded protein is CASSPLGYGYGYTF.

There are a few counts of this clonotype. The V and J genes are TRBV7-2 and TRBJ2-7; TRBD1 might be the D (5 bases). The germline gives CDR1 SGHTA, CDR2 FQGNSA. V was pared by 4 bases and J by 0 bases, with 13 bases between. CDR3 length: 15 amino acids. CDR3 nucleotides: TGTGCCAGCAGCTGGGGCGCGGAGAGCTCCTACGAGCAGTACGTC. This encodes CASSWGAESSYEQYV.

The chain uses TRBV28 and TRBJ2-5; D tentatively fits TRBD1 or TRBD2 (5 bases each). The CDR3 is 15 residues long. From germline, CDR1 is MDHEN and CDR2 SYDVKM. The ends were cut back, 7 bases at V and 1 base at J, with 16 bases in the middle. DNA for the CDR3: TGTGCCAGCAACCGACCGGGGCGGTCCCAAGAGACCCAGTACTTC. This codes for CASNRPGRSQETQYF.

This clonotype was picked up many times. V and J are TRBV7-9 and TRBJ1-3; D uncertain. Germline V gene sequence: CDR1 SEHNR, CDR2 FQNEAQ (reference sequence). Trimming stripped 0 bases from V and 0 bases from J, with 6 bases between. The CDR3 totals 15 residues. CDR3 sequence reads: CASSLATLSGNTIYF. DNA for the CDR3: TGTGCCAGCAGCTTAGCGACACTCTCTGGAAACACCATATATTTT.

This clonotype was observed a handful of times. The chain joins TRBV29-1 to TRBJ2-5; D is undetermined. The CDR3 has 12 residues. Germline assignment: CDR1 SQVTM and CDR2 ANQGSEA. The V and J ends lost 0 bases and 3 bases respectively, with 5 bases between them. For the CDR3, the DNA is TGCAGCGTTGAAGACTCGGAAGAGACCCAGTACTTC. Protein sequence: CSVEDSEETQYF.

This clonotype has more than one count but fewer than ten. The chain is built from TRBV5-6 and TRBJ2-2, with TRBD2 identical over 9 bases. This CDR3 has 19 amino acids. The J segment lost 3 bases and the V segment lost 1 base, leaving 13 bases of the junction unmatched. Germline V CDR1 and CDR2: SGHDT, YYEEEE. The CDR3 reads CASSLPWTSARMYTGELFF. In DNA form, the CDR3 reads TGTGCCAGCAGCTTGCCCTGGACTAGCGCGAGGATGTACACCGGGGAGCTGTTTTTT. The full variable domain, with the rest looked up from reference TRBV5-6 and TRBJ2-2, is DAGVTQSPTHLIKTRGQQVTLRCSPKSGHDTVSWYQQALGQGPQFIFQYYEEEERQRGNFPDRFSGHQFPNYSSELNVNALLLGDSALYLCASSLPWTSARMYTGELFFGEGSRLTVL.

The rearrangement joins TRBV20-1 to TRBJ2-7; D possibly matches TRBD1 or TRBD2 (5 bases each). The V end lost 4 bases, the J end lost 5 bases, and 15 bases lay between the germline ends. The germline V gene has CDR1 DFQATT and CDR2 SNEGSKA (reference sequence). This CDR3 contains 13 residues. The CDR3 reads CSATSRGVHEQYF. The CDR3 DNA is TGCAGTGCTACGTCACGGGGCGTCCACGAGCAGTACTTC.